This T cell receptor (beta chain) emerged from a study of beta chain features in type 1 diabetes. Whole-study results and caveats: TCRB CDR3s from Type 1 diabetes patients were moderately but significantly shorter in all four CD4+ subsets. TCRB rearrangement may or may not be influenced by HLA type; here this remained unresolved.

Reverse transcription of all isolated RNA meant that expressed TCRB transcripts were sequenced. The repertoire was sequenced with immunoSEQ multiplex PCR; TCRdb's copy has only in-frame clones and lacks some. Of 55,000 to 85,000 clones listed, nearly 50% are singletons. Via CD45RO/CCR7/CD25/CD127/CD95/CD27, cells of the CD4+ naive, central memory, regulatory and stem cell-like memory subsets were sorted. Over 95% purity was reached by all sorted populations. V was pared by 2 bases and J by 1 base, with 8 bases between. Germline-derived CDR1 and CDR2 are MNHNS and SASEGT. The CDR3 length is 14 residues. As to this clone: The antigen remains unidentified.

The sequenced material came from central memory CD4+ T cells from blood. This sequence originates from a man under 40 with type 1 diabetes. This chain connects TRBV6-1 to TRBJ1-1; tentatively, D is TRBD1 (5 bases). CDR3 amino acids: CASSEWGENTEAFF. In nucleotides, the CDR3 is TGTGCCAGCAGTGAATGGGGGGAGAACACTGAAGCTTTCTTT.